This note documents a single T cell receptor beta chain sequence. Profiled with immunoSEQ multiplex PCR; TCRdb holds only in-frame clones, not every one. This repertoire shows just over 150,000 clones, roughly 82% found once; its top ten account for approximately 6.8%. This specimen belongs to a study of blood T cell repertoires in COVID-19. Trimming removed 4 bases from V and 3 bases from J, with 13 bases in between. This CDR3 contains 15 residues. Germline V gives CDR1 MNHEY, CDR2 SVGAGI. The receptor was derived from a woman aged 40 to 49 with COVID-19, enrolled during active disease. The source material was peripheral blood. V and J are TRBV6-5 and TRBJ1-3; maybe TRBD1 (6 bases). CDR3 DNA sequence: TGTGCCAGCAGTTTATCAGGGGCAGTTGGAAACACCATATATTTT. Amino acid sequence: CASSLSGAVGNTIYF.